Following are 30 T cell receptor beta chains from one sample sequenced in a study of blood T cells in healthy people across ages. Next came a second PCR, run for roughly 6 to 11 cycles, which used a sample-barcoded 5' primer along with a J-beta primer mix. Each CDR3 protein gets one entry after TCRdb re-called the 5' RACE reads with MiXCR. Of 1.5 million to 2 million distinct CDR3 sequences in the sample, 35% to 50% were seen once. Sequencing was done on a sample of blood. These TCRs come from a human donor in good health.

This clonotype occurred many times. V is TRBV7-2 and J is TRBJ1-6; D is undetermined. The V end was cut by 3 bases, the J end by 6 bases, with 6 bases between. CDR1 and CDR2 from the germline V gene are SGHTA and FQGNSA. This CDR3 spans 13 amino acids. This CDR3 reads CASSFGPNSPLHF. DNA for the CDR3: TGTGCCAGCAGCTTCGGACCTAATTCACCCCTCCACTTT.

The chain recombines TRBV10-2 with TRBJ2-3, with D possibly called TRBD1 or TRBD2 (5 bases each). Germline V CDR1 and CDR2: WSHSY, SAAADI. The CDR3 runs 12 residues. V was cut by 3 bases and J by 7 bases, with 8 bases left in between. The CDR3 region is CASSDGTHTQYF. The CDR3 DNA follows: TGCGCCAGCAGTGACGGGACCCATACGCAGTATTTT.

This chain links TRBV6-2 or TRBV6-3 with TRBJ2-7; the D is unclear. CDR1 MNHEY and CDR2 SVGEGT come from the germline V gene. The CDR3 has 12 residues. The V gene lost 6 bases and the J gene lost 5 bases, with 11 bases spanning the gap. The CDR3 nucleotides are TGTGCCAGCAGCTCTCGGCTCCACGAGCAGTACTTC. Encoded protein: CASSSRLHEQYF.

The rearrangement links TRBV20-1 to TRBJ2-5; D is tentatively TRBD1 or TRBD2 (5 bases each). The germline gives CDR1 DFQATT, CDR2 SNEGSKA (reference sequence). Trimming shortened V by 8 bases and J by 1 base, and 20 bases separated the two germline ends. The length of the CDR3 is 15 residues. In DNA form, the CDR3 reads TGCAGTACCCTCCTAGAGGGGCACGTCCAAGAGACCCAGTACTTC. Its protein is CSTLLEGHVQETQYF.

The V call is TRBV7-3, the J call TRBJ2-3, with 8 bases matching TRBD2. The CDR3 totals 16 residues. Germline V lookup: CDR1 SGHTA, CDR2 FQGTGA. V lost 5 bases to trimming and J lost 1 base; unmatched junction nucleotides: 8. CDR3 sequence reads: CASSANQAGGTDTQYF. CDR3 sequence (DNA): TGTGCCAGCAGCGCCAACCAAGCGGGGGGCACAGATACGCAGTATTTT.

The chain is built from TRBV24-1 and TRBJ1-1; 9 bases match TRBD1. The CDR3 extends over 13 amino acids. From germline, CDR1 is KGHDR and CDR2 SFDVKD. Trimming took 1 base from V and 11 from J; bases not matched to a gene: 4. CDR3 sequence: CATSDFLDRGAFF. The CDR3 region has the DNA TGTGCCACCAGTGATTTTTTGGACAGGGGCGCTTTCTTT.

The rearrangement joins TRBV6-1 to TRBJ1-2, with D uncertain. This CDR3 comprises 13 residues. Germline lookup yields CDR1 MNHNS and CDR2 SASEGT. V was trimmed by 3 bases and J by 2 bases, leaving 7 bases between them. The CDR3 DNA reads TGTGCCAGCAGTGAGGCAGCCAACTATGGCTACACCTTC. Residues: CASSEAANYGYTF.

The chain uses TRBV29-1 and TRBJ1-1, with D perhaps matching TRBD1 (5 bases). The CDR3 runs to 13 residues. Germline CDR1 reads SQVTM; CDR2 reads ANQGSEA. Trimming pared 6 bases from V and 6 bases from J, leaving 17 bases between. The CDR3 region has the DNA TGCAGCGTCCGGGGGGTGGGGGTCGCTGAAGCTTTCTTT. Protein sequence: CSVRGVGVAEAFF.

The chain links TRBV18 to TRBJ2-7, with a tentative D call TRBD1 (5 bases). The CDR3 is 15 amino acids. CDR1 is KGHSH and CDR2 is LQKENI in the germline V gene. V was shortened by 2 bases and J by 0 bases, with 11 bases between the two germline ends. CDR3 protein: CASSPGASYSYEQYF. CDR3 nucleotides: TGTGCCAGCTCACCAGGGGCCTCCTACTCCTACGAGCAGTACTTC.

The chain combines TRBV24-1 with TRBJ2-6; 9 bases agree with TRBD1. V lost 6 bases, J lost 0 bases, and 17 bases stayed unmatched. Germline values: CDR1 KGHDR, CDR2 SFDVKD. This CDR3 spans 21 amino acids. CDR3: CATSRAAGTGFGGSGANVLTF. The DNA for the CDR3 is TGTGCCACCAGTCGAGCTGCCGGGACAGGGTTTGGCGGCTCTGGGGCCAACGTCCTGACTTTC.

The rearrangement links TRBV7-9 to TRBJ2-3; D uncertain. The germline CDR1 and CDR2 sequences are SEHNR and FQNEAQ (reference sequence). Trimming cost V 4 bases and J 0 bases, with 17 bases left between them. The CDR3 has 17 residues. CDR3 sequence: CASSSTEAAPSTDTQYF. The CDR3 DNA follows: TGTGCCAGCAGCTCTACCGAGGCAGCCCCTAGCACAGATACGCAGTATTTT.

In its sample, this clonotype was seen a few times. The chain carries TRBV20-1 and TRBJ2-7; 8 bases match TRBD1. Germline V gives CDR1 DFQATT, CDR2 SNEGSKA (reference sequence). This CDR3 has 13 residues. J gave up 4 bases and V 6 bases, and 8 bases lay outside the gene matches. CDR3 region: CSARTGSKYEQYF. The CDR3 DNA reads TGCAGTGCGAGGACAGGGTCTAAGTACGAGCAGTACTTC.

This chain's CDR3 is CASSAPTGEKNIQYF. The DNA for the CDR3 is TGTGCCAGCAGCGCCCCGACAGGCGAAAAAAACATTCAGTACTTC. The gene calls are TRBV7-9 and TRBJ2-4; D possibly corresponds to TRBD1 (6 bases). Germline V gives CDR1 SEHNR, CDR2 FQNEAQ (reference sequence). The germline V and J ends were trimmed by 5 bases and 4 bases, with 15 bases remaining between them. The length of the CDR3 is 15 residues.

V usage is TRBV5-1 and J usage is TRBJ2-5; D is perhaps TRBD1 (6 bases). The V and J ends lost 4 bases and 4 bases respectively, with 14 bases between them. Germline values: CDR1 SGHRS, CDR2 YFSETQ. The CDR3 length is 14 residues. The chain's CDR3 is CASSLRQEGETQYF. CDR3 nucleotides: TGCGCCAGCAGCCTACGACAGGAAGGAGAGACCCAGTACTTC.

This clonotype appeared a few times. V usage is TRBV20-1 and J usage is TRBJ2-7, with D possibly matching TRBD1 (6 bases). Trimming took off 0 bases at V and 7 bases at J, with 16 bases between the two ends. The CDR3 spans 14 residues. Per germline, CDR1 DFQATT and CDR2 SNEGSKA (reference sequence). The CDR3 region is CSARDRTGSWEQYF. The CDR3 bases are TGCAGTGCTAGAGATCGAACAGGGTCGTGGGAGCAGTACTTC.

This clonotype came up a few times. The CDR3 DNA reads TGTGCCAGCAGCGATACAGGGGACGGTGAGCAGTTCTTC. Its protein product is CASSDTGDGEQFF. This chain uses TRBV27 with TRBJ2-1; 7 bases are shared with TRBD1. Per the germline V gene, CDR1 is MNHEY and CDR2 is SMNVEV (reference sequence). The CDR3 contains 13 residues. Trimming took 6 bases from V and 9 from J; bases not matched to a gene: 8.

The chain couples TRBV9 to TRBJ2-3; D is unclear. V dropped 3 bases and J dropped 4 bases, with 21 bases sitting between them. Germline CDR1 SGDLS, CDR2 YYNGEE. The CDR3 runs 17 residues. CDR3 protein: CASSARPVFPRPDTQYF. The CDR3 nucleotides are TGTGCCAGCAGCGCCAGACCCGTTTTTCCTCGACCAGATACGCAGTATTTT.

On this clonotype itself: As the CDR3 is not closed by the conserved phenylalanine or tryptophan, this likely results from a read error. The chain combines TRBV5-1 with TRBJ2-1; 7 bases match TRBD1. After removal of 9 bases from V and 6 bases from J, the junction contained 18 bases not matched to a gene. The CDR3 totals 16 residues. Germline V gene lookup returns CDR1 SGHRS and CDR2 YFSETQ. Written as DNA, the CDR3 is TGCGCCAACCACGCACTCACAGGGGTGAAGGGCAATGAGCAGTTCTGC. Amino acid sequence: CANHALTGVKGNEQFC.

The chain combines TRBV7-9 with TRBJ2-1; D ambiguous. CDR3 length equals 13 residues. Between the trimmed V and J ends, which lost 6 bases and 4 bases, there was a span of 10 bases. The germline CDR1 and CDR2 sequences are SEHNR and FQNEAQ (reference sequence). This CDR3 reads CASRPESYNEQFF. For the CDR3, the DNA is TGTGCCAGCAGACCAGAAAGTTACAATGAGCAGTTCTTC.

This clonotype was counted a few times. The rearrangement joins TRBV7-2 to TRBJ2-3, with D uncertain. Germline CDR1 reads SGHTA; CDR2 reads FQGNSA. The V and J ends lost 1 base and 14 bases respectively, with 16 bases between them. CDR3 length: 13 amino acids. In DNA, the CDR3 is TGTGCCAGCAGCTTAGGCCAACTGGCACGTCGGTATTTT. Protein: CASSLGQLARRYF.

This rearrangement joins TRBV5-5 to TRBJ1-3; weak D call: TRBD1 (6 bases). Trimming took off 0 bases at V and 4 bases at J, with 17 bases between the two ends. Germline CDR1 SGHKS, CDR2 YYEKEE (reference sequence). CDR3 length: 17 residues. CDR3 DNA sequence: TGTGCCAGCAGCTTGGGGATGACAGGAGGACGAGGAAACACCATATATTTT. Residues: CASSLGMTGGRGNTIYF.

The chain uses TRBV5-5 and TRBJ2-1; 10 bases line up with TRBD2. Germline V gene data show CDR1 as SGHKS and CDR2 as YYEKEE (reference sequence). CDR3 length: 16 residues. Trimming at V came to 4 bases and at J to 0 bases, leaving 4 bases not matched to a gene. The CDR3 DNA reads TGTGCCAGCAGCCGTAGCGGGGGGTACTCCTACAATGAGCAGTTCTTC. It is translated as CASSRSGGYSYNEQFF.

V usage is TRBV3-1 and J usage is TRBJ2-7; D unclear. CDR1 and CDR2 (germline): LGHDT, YNNKEL (reference sequence). V shed 1 base and J shed 2 bases, with 3 bases lying between them. This CDR3 region has 12 residues. CDR3 protein: CASSQVTYEQYF. The CDR3 nucleotides read TGTGCCAGCAGCCAAGTTACCTACGAGCAGTACTTC.

There are a few counts of this clonotype. This chain joins TRBV25-1 and TRBJ2-3, with 7 bases that match TRBD2. The CDR3 runs to 15 residues. V trimming: 6 bases; J trimming: 2 bases; junction bases outside the gene matches: 8. CDR1 is MGHDK, CDR2 SYGVNS, per germline. The CDR3: CASRVGGGPTDTQYF. CDR3 nucleotide sequence: TGTGCCAGCAGAGTTGGGGGGGGACCCACAGATACGCAGTATTTT.

The genes are TRBV16 and TRBJ1-2; 10 bases map to TRBD1. J gave up 3 bases and V 7 bases, and 5 bases lay outside the gene matches. The CDR3 covers 14 residues. Germline V gives CDR1 KGHSY, CDR2 FQNENV. The CDR3 bases are TGTGCCAGCAACACCGGGACAGGGGACTATGGCTACACCTTC. Encoded protein: CASNTGTGDYGYTF.

In this sample, this clonotype turned up once. The genes are TRBV5-1 and TRBJ2-1; D is unresolved. Looked up from germline, CDR1 is SGHRS and CDR2 is YFSETQ. V was trimmed by 1 base and J by 0 bases, leaving 8 bases between them. The CDR3 contains 15 residues. Here the CDR3 reads CASSLLVDSYNEQFF. The CDR3 DNA reads TGCGCCAGCAGCTTGCTCGTGGACTCCTACAATGAGCAGTTCTTC.

V gene TRBV13 combines with J gene TRBJ1-2; D ambiguous. Germline assignment: CDR1 PRHDT and CDR2 FYEKMQ (reference sequence). The V end lost 8 bases, the J end lost 6 bases, and 22 bases lay between the germline ends. The CDR3 runs to 15 residues. In nucleotides, the CDR3 is TGTGCCAGCGTTCCCGGGTCCACGGTTTGGGATGGCTACACCTTC. Protein sequence: CASVPGSTVWDGYTF.

The rearrangement joins TRBV6-2 or TRBV6-3 to TRBJ1-2, with unresolved D. The CDR3 is 11 residues long. Trimming shortened V by 11 bases and J by 4 bases, and 11 bases separated the two germline ends. Germline V gene sequence: CDR1 MNHEY, CDR2 SVGEGT. The CDR3 reads CAVKGVYGYTF. The CDR3 DNA reads TGTGCCGTGAAAGGAGTCTATGGCTACACCTTC.

This clonotype showed up just a few times. The V call is TRBV20-1, the J call TRBJ1-2; D may be TRBD1 (5 bases). Trimming left V 0 bases short and J 8 bases short, with 16 bases between. The CDR3 loop spans 14 amino acids. Germline V gives CDR1 DFQATT, CDR2 SNEGSKA (reference sequence). CDR3 coding DNA: TGCAGTGCTAGAGATTATTTAGGGGCGAAGGGCTACACCTTC. As protein: CSARDYLGAKGYTF.

There are a few counts of this clonotype. The V and J genes are TRBV7-9 and TRBJ2-1, with a weak D call TRBD1 (6 bases). The CDR3 is 15 amino acids. CDR1 is SEHNR and CDR2 is FQNEAQ in the germline V gene (reference sequence). Between the trimmed V and J ends, which lost 4 bases and 2 bases, there was a span of 12 bases. The CDR3 here is CASSSTGMPYNEQFF. DNA of the CDR3: TGTGCCAGCAGCTCCACAGGGATGCCCTACAATGAGCAGTTCTTC. The full variable domain, its missing parts supplied by reference TRBV7-9 and TRBJ2-1, is DTGVSQNPRHKITKRGQNVTFRCDPISEHNRLYWYRQTLGQGPEFLTYFQNEAQLEKSRLLSDRFSAERPKGSFSTLEIQRTEQGDSAMYLCASSSTGMPYNEQFFGPGTRLTVL.